Presented here are 7 T cell receptor beta chains from one specimen sequenced in a study of identifying expanded T cells in peripheral blood. Only in-frame clones appear in the TCRdb table, and some are missing; sequencing was by immunoSEQ multiplex PCR. The data contain tens of thousands of clones, 70% to 90% of them singletons. Sequencing was performed on blood. These receptors were collected from a person aged 18 to 75 in good health.

This rearrangement joins TRBV7-2 to TRBJ2-1; no clear D. Deletions cut 3 bases from V and 1 base from J, with 7 bases between. This CDR3 has 14 amino acids. Germline V CDR1 and CDR2: SGHTA, FQGNSA. The CDR3 loop reads CASSFRTSYNEQFF. In nucleotides, the CDR3 is TGTGCCAGCAGCTTCAGGACGTCCTACAATGAGCAGTTCTTC.

To note about this clone: A read error may produce the germline difference seen at one junction end. The chain joins TRBV5-1 to TRBJ2-4; D perhaps matches TRBD1 (5 bases). Per the germline V gene, CDR1 is SGHRS and CDR2 is YFSETQ. This CDR3 has 13 amino acids. CDR3 protein: CASSLAPGQSLHF. In nucleotides, the CDR3 is TGCGCCAGCAGCTTGGCACCAGGGCAAAGTCTTCACTTC.

This clone was found a few times. The gene calls are TRBV29-1 and TRBJ1-2; TRBD1 matches at 8 bases. Losses at the gene ends were 3 bases for V and 4 bases for J; bases not matched to a gene: 7. Germline CDR1 SQVTM, CDR2 ANQGSEA. This CDR3 is 14 amino acids long. The CDR3 sequence is CSVERQGAGYGYTF. The CDR3 nucleotides read TGCAGCGTTGAGAGGCAGGGGGCGGGCTATGGCTACACCTTC.

The genes are TRBV19 and TRBJ2-2; a weak D match, TRBD1 (6 bases). CDR1 LNHDA and CDR2 SQIVND come from the germline V gene (reference sequence). V gave up 1 base and J gave up 1 base, with 7 bases separating them. This CDR3 has 15 amino acids. CDR3 in amino acids: CASSIGQVNTGELFF. In nucleotides, the CDR3 is TGTGCCAGTAGTATAGGACAGGTGAACACCGGGGAGCTGTTTTTT.

The chain employs TRBV30 and TRBJ2-7, with 8 positions matching TRBD2. The CDR3 runs to 13 residues. The J segment lost 3 bases and the V segment lost 6 bases, leaving 7 bases of the junction unmatched. Germline V gene lookup returns CDR1 GTSNPN and CDR2 SVGIG (reference sequence). CDR3 coding DNA: TGTGCCTGTCAAGCGGGGGACGGCTACGAGCAGTACTTC. Protein sequence: CACQAGDGYEQYF.

This chain joins TRBV5-4 and TRBJ2-7; 7 bases are shared with TRBD1. The junction had 6 bases not matched to a gene; V was cut back by 4 bases and J by 2 bases. The CDR3 runs to 14 residues. The germline CDR1 and CDR2 sequences are SGHNT and YYREEE (reference sequence). This CDR3 is CASSRDRVAYEQYF. CDR3 nucleotide sequence: TGTGCCAGCAGCCGCGACAGGGTAGCCTACGAGCAGTACTTC.

Sample share makes this clone medium-sized. CDR3 DNA: TGTGCCAGCAGCCAACTAGCGGGAGACACCGGGGAGCTGTTTTTT. The encoded protein is CASSQLAGDTGELFF. This chain uses TRBV4-2 with TRBJ2-2; TRBD2 matches 10 bases. The CDR3 spans 15 residues. CDR1 is LGHNA and CDR2 is YNFKEQ in the germline V gene. The V segment lost 2 bases and the J segment 3 bases; nucleotides outside the gene matches: 0.